This T cell receptor beta chain comes out of a study of CD8+CD57+ T cells in acquired aplastic anemia. About the study: The DNA of sorted CD4+ and CD8+ cells averaged approximately 3.2 ug. Sequencing produced an average of about 11 million reads per healthy donor for CD4+ cells.

There are 16 residues in the CDR3. The V end lost 0 bases, the J end lost 6 bases, and 16 bases lay between the germline ends. CDR1 SGHRS and CDR2 YFSETQ come from the germline V gene. Genomic DNA was employed as the template in profiling TCR beta VDJ and CDR3. One entry per CDR3 protein, called by TCRdb with MiXCR from the reads. Among 150,000 to 200,000 distinct CDR3 sequences listed, 35% to 50% were seen once. On this clonotype itself: The target antigen is unknown.

Study-level results: Patients and controls were found to share twenty-nine CD8+ CDR3 sequences. CD8+ Simpson's diversity did not differ significantly between patients and controls.

V gene TRBV5-1 combines with J gene TRBJ2-1, with a possible D match to TRBD1 (6 bases). The clonotype originates from a human donor in good health. The sequencing sample was made of sorted CD4+, CD8+, or CD8+CD57+ T cells (not recorded which) from PBMCs. The CDR3, as DNA: TGCGCCAGCAGCTTGGCACGACCGGGACAAGGCAATGAGCAGTTCTTC. Translated, it gives CASSLARPGQGNEQFF.